The 12 T cell receptor beta chains below all came from one sample that was sequenced in a study of low-dose radiotherapy and immunotherapy resistance in tumors (dated 2022 in TCRdb). The sample's time point label is to be understood as: before trial treatment. The instrument was an Illumina MiniSeq. Superscript III and a set of TRAV- and TRBV-specific primers were used to synthesize first-strand cDNA, so that both TCRalpha and TCRbeta chains were covered. TCRs were amplified for 20 PCR cycles with Phusion, using a constant-region primer paired with the adapter attached to the V primers. The public sequencing data were trimmed at Q25 with fastp and processed into clonotypes with MiXCR by TCRdb, which kept only in-frame beta chains. Rows with a matching CDR3 protein are joined into one entry that keeps the most common DNA and genes. In all, the sample holds tens of thousands of distinct CDR3 sequences, and 9.4% of those were seen once. About 1% of the sample is in the top ten clones.

This specimen consisted of PBMCs, obtained before treatment. These receptors were collected from a male donor with prostate cancer.

This clonotype came up many times. Germline is not matched at one junction end, which may reflect a read error. The chain recombines TRBV7-9 with TRBJ2-5, with D tentatively TRBD1 or TRBD2 (5 bases each). Germline V CDR1 and CDR2: SEHNR, FQNEAQ (reference sequence). The CDR3 consists of 15 residues. Here the CDR3 reads CASSLAKSGRETQYF. The CDR3 DNA is TGTGCCAGCAGTTTAGCAAAATCAGGGAGAGAGACCCAGTACTTC.

This clonotype was seen at least ten times. The gene calls are TRBV7-9 and TRBJ1-1; D gene uncertain. CDR3 size: 14 residues. Trimming pared 2 bases from V and 3 bases from J, leaving 10 bases between. Germline CDR1 reads SEHNR; CDR2 reads FQNEAQ (reference sequence). CDR3 sequence (DNA): TGTGCCAGCAGCTTATCCCGGCTTGACACTGAAGCTTTCTTT. This codes for CASSLSRLDTEAFF.

The V and J genes are TRBV4-1 and TRBJ1-2, with 9 nucleotides matching TRBD1. J gave up 2 bases and V 4 bases, and 8 bases lay outside the gene matches. CDR3 size: 16 residues. The germline V gene encodes CDR1 MGHRA and CDR2 YSYEKL. The CDR3 region is CASSLLAGQGNYGYTF. In DNA form, the CDR3 reads TGCGCCAGCAGCCTTCTCGCGGGACAGGGAAACTATGGCTACACCTTC.

The rearrangement links TRBV3-1 to TRBJ2-7; D is perhaps TRBD1 (5 bases). The CDR3 length is 12 residues. Per germline, CDR1 LGHDT and CDR2 YNNKEL (reference sequence). Deletions cut 3 bases from V and 6 bases from J, with 9 bases between. The CDR3 here is CASSQTEGEQYF. Here the CDR3 DNA reads TGTGCCAGCAGCCAGACAGAAGGCGAGCAGTACTTC.

The rearrangement joins TRBV29-1 to TRBJ2-2, with a tentative D call TRBD1 (5 bases). The length of the CDR3 is 14 residues. Trimming removed 4 bases from V and 1 base from J, with 10 bases in between. Germline-derived CDR1 and CDR2 are SQVTM and ANQGSEA. CDR3 in amino acids: CSVARAVNTGELFF. The CDR3, as DNA: TGCAGCGTTGCCAGGGCAGTGAACACCGGGGAGCTGTTTTTT.

At least ten counts were recorded for this clonotype. V gene TRBV6-5 combines with J gene TRBJ1-1; tentatively, D is TRBD1 (6 bases). V gave up 4 bases and J gave up 3 bases, with 12 bases separating them. This CDR3 has 14 residues. Germline lookup yields CDR1 MNHEY and CDR2 SVGAGI. The CDR3 sequence is CASSSKGGYTEAFF. The CDR3 DNA reads as TGTGCCAGCAGTTCGAAGGGGGGCTACACTGAAGCTTTCTTT.

A word on this clonotype: Because the CDR3's place on the DNA is in doubt, the DNA is left out and the CDR3 is given as listed by TCRdb. Here the CDR3 reads CASSSPRTGDYTGELFFF. The V and J genes are TRBV28 and TRBJ2-2; the table's D gene call, TRBD1, was not cross checked with the DNA. Germline loops: CDR1 MDHEN, CDR2 SYDVKM. Counting both end residues, the CDR3 totals 18 amino acids.

The table lists this clonotype with many counts. The genes are TRBV29-1 and TRBJ2-7; possible D gene TRBD2, 5 bases. The ends were cut back, 4 bases at V and 3 bases at J, with 7 bases in the middle. The V gene's germline CDR1 is SQVTM and CDR2 ANQGSEA. The CDR3 runs to 11 residues. The CDR3: CSVGGSYEQYF. For the CDR3, the DNA is TGCAGCGTTGGAGGGAGCTACGAGCAGTACTTC.

A few counts support this clonotype. A far larger clone is just one base off, so this is likely a read error. This chain joins TRBV6-4 and TRBJ2-7; 14 bases line up with TRBD2. Per the germline V gene, CDR1 is MRHNA and CDR2 is SNTAGT. The V gene end was trimmed by 5 bases and the J gene end by 7 bases; junction bases not matched to a gene: 10. The CDR3 totals 16 residues. For the CDR3, the DNA is TGTGCCAGCAGTATATCCGGGACTAGCGGGAGTAATGAGCAGTACTTC. Translated: CASSISGTSGSNEQYF.

This clonotype has a count of ten or more. This rearrangement joins TRBV6-5 to TRBJ2-1; a weak D match, TRBD1 (5 bases). V was clipped by 6 bases and J by 1 base, with 13 bases between them. Germline values: CDR1 MNHEY, CDR2 SVGAGI. The CDR3 consists of 15 residues. CDR3 protein: CASSSWGDSYNEQFF. CDR3 nucleotides: TGTGCCAGCAGCTCGTGGGGCGATTCCTACAATGAGCAGTTCTTC.

In this sample, this clonotype turned up many times. This chain connects TRBV7-2 to TRBJ2-5, with 11 bases that match TRBD1. The CDR3 totals 15 residues. After removal of 4 bases from V and 5 bases from J, the junction contained 6 bases not matched to a gene. CDR1 and CDR2 from the germline V gene are SGHTA and FQGNSA. The CDR3 loop is CASSSRTGGWETQYF. CDR3 DNA: TGTGCCAGCAGCTCGCGGACAGGGGGCTGGGAGACCCAGTACTTC.

This clonotype has at least ten counts. This chain connects TRBV6-6 to TRBJ2-3; 8 bases agree with TRBD2. CDR1 is MNHNY, CDR2 SVGAGI, per germline (reference sequence). Losses at the gene ends were 10 bases for V and 6 bases for J; bases not matched to a gene: 9. The CDR3 loop spans 13 amino acids. CDR3 DNA sequence: TGTGCCACCAACCCGGGGGGGGTTGATACGCAGTATTTT. The encoded protein is CATNPGGVDTQYF.